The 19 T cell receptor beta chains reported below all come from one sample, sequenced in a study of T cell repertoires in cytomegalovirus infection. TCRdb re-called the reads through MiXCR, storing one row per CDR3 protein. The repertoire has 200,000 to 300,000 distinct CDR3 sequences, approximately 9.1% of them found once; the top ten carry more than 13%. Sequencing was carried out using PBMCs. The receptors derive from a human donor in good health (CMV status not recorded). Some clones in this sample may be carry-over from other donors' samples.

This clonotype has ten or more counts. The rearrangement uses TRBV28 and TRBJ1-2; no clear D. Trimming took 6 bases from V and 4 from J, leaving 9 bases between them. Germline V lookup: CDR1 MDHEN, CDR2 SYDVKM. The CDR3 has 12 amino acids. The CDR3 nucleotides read TGTGCCAGCAGGTCAGGATCCTATGGCTACACCTTC. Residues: CASRSGSYGYTF.

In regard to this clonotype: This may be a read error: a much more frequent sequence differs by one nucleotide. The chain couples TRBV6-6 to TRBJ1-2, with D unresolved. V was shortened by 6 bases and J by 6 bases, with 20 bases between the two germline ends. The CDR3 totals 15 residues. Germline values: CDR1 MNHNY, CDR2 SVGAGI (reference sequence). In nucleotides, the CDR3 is TGTGCCAGCAGACTTCAAGGGTGGCTGGGAGATGGCTACACCTTC. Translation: CASRLQGWLGDGYTF.

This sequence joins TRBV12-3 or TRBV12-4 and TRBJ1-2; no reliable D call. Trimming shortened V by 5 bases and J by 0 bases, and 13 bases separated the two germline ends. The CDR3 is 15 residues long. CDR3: CASSLLGAPNYGYTF. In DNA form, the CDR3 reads TGTGCCAGCAGTCTCCTGGGTGCTCCTAACTATGGCTACACCTTC.

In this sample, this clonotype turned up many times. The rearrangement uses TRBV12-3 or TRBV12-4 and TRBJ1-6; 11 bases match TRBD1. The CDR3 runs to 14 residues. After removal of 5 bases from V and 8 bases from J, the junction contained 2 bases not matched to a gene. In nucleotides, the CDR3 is TGTGCCAGCAGTCGGGACAGGGGGGATTCACCCCTCCACTTT. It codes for CASSRDRGDSPLHF.

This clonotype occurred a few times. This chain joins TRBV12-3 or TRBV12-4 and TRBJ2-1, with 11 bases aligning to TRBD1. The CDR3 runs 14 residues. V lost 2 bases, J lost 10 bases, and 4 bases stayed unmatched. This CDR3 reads CASSLRTGGGEQFF. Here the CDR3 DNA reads TGTGCCAGCAGTTTAAGGACAGGGGGCGGGGAGCAGTTCTTC.

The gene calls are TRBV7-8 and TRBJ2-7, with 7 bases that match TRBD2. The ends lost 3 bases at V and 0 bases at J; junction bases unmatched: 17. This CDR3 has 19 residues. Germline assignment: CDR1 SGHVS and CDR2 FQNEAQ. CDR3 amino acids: CASSFFLVAGKTPSYEQYF. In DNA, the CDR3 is TGTGCCAGCAGCTTCTTTCTTGTAGCGGGTAAAACACCCTCCTACGAGCAGTACTTC.

CDR3 bases: TGTGCCAGCAGCTTAGCTCTTGGGGAAGAAGCTTTCTTT. The encoded protein is CASSLALGEEAFF. This rearrangement joins TRBV7-3 to TRBJ1-1; D is unresolved. The V and J ends lost 2 bases and 8 bases respectively, with 12 bases between them. This CDR3 is 13 amino acids long. In germline, CDR1 is SGHTA, CDR2 FQGTGA.

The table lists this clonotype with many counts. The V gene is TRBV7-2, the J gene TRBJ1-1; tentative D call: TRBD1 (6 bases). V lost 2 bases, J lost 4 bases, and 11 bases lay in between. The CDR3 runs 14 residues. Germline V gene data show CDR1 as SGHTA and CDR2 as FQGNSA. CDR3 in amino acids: CASSLHSGVTEAFF. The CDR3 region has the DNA TGTGCCAGCAGCTTACATTCAGGGGTCACTGAAGCTTTCTTT.

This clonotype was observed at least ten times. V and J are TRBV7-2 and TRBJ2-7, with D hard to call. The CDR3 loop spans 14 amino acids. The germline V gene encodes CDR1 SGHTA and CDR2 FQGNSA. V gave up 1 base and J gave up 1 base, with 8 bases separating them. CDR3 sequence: CASSLVGKSYEQYF. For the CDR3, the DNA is TGTGCCAGCAGCTTAGTCGGAAAATCCTACGAGCAGTACTTC.

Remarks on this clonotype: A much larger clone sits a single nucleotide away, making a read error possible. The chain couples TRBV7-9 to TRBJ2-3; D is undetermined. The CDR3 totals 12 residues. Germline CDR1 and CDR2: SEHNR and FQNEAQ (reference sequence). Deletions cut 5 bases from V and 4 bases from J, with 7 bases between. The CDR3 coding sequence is TGTGCCAGCAGCGCCCGCTCAGATACGCAGTATTTT. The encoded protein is CASSARSDTQYF.

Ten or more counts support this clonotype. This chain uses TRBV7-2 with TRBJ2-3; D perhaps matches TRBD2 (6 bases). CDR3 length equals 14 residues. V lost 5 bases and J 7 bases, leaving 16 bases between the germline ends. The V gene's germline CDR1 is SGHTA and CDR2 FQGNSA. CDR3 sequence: CASSNPPAGNTQYF. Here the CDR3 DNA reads TGTGCCAGCAGCAACCCCCCGGCGGGAAATACGCAGTATTTT.

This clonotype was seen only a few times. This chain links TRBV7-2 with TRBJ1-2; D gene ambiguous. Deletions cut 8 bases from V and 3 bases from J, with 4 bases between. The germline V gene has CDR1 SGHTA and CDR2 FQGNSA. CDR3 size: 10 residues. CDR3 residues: CASGDYGYTF. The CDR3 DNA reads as TGTGCCAGCGGAGACTATGGCTACACCTTC.

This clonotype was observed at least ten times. In DNA form, the CDR3 reads TGTGCCAGCAGTCTCGGTTCGGGGGTGGAGACCCAGTACTTC. Translated: CASSLGSGVETQYF. This chain links TRBV12-3 or TRBV12-4 with TRBJ2-5; D might be TRBD2 (6 bases). The CDR3 loop spans 14 amino acids. Trimming left V 5 bases short and J 5 bases short, with 15 bases between.

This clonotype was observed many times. This CDR3 reads CASSQDAAGQGVVQYF. As DNA, the CDR3 is TGCGCCAGCAGCCAAGATGCAGCGGGACAAGGAGTCGTCCAGTACTTC. V and J are TRBV4-3 and TRBJ2-5, with a possible D match to TRBD2 (7 bases). Looked up from germline, CDR1 is LGHNA and CDR2 is YSLEER. The CDR3 covers 16 residues. Between the trimmed V and J ends, which lost 0 bases and 10 bases, there was a span of 21 bases.

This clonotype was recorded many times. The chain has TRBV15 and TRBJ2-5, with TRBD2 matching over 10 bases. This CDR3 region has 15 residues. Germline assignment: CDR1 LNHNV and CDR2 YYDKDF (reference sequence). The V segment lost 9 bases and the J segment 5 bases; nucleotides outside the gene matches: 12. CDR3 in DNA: TGTGCCACTCCCTTGAGTAGCGGGAGGTCTGAGACCCAGTACTTC. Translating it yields CATPLSSGRSETQYF. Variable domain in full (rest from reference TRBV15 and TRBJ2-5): DAMVIQNPRYQVTQFGKPVTLSCSQTLNHNVMYWYQQKSSQAPKLLFHYYDKDFNNEADTPDNFQSRRPNTSFCFLDIRSPGLGDTAMYLCATPLSSGRSETQYFGPGTRLLVL.

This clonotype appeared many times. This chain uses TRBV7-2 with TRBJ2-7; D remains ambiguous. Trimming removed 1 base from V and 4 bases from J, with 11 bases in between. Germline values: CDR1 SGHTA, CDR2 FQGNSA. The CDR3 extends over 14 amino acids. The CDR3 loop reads CASSLGSLFYEQYF. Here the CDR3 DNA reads TGTGCCAGCAGCTTAGGGTCCCTCTTTTACGAGCAGTACTTC.

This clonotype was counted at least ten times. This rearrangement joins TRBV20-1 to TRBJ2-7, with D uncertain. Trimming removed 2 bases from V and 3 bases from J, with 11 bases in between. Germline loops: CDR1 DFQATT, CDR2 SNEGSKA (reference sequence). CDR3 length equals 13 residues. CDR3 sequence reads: CSARRQLFYEQYF. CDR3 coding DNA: TGCAGTGCTAGAAGGCAGCTATTCTACGAGCAGTACTTC.

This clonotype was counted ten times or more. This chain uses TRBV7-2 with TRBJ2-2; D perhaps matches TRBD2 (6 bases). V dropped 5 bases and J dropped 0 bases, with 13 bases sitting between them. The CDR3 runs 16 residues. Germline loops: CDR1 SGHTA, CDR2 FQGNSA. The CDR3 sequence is CASSPWLAANTGELFF. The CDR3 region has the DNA TGTGCCAGCAGCCCCTGGTTAGCGGCGAACACCGGGGAGCTGTTTTTT. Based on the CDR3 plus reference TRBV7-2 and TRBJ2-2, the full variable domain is GAGVSQSPSNKVTEKGKDVELRCDPISGHTALYWYRQSLGQGLEFLIYFQGNSAPDKSGLPSDRFSAERTGGSVSTLTIQRTQQEDSAVYLCASSPWLAANTGELFFGEGSRLTVL.

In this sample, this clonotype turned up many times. The CDR3 DNA reads TGTGCCAGCAGCCTCCACGGGCGGGAAGAGACCCAGTACTTC. Protein sequence: CASSLHGREETQYF. The chain links TRBV7-3 to TRBJ2-5, with a tentative D call TRBD2 (5 bases). CDR1 and CDR2 (germline): SGHTA, FQGTGA. Trimming pared 5 bases from V and 3 bases from J, leaving 13 bases between. The CDR3 loop spans 14 amino acids. Together with reference TRBV7-3 and TRBJ2-5, the CDR3 gives the full variable domain: GAGVSQTPSNKVTEKGKYVELRCDPISGHTALYWYRQSLGQGPEFLIYFQGTGAADDSGLPNDRFFAVRPEGSVSTLKIQRTERGDSAVYLCASSLHGREETQYFGPGTRLLVL.